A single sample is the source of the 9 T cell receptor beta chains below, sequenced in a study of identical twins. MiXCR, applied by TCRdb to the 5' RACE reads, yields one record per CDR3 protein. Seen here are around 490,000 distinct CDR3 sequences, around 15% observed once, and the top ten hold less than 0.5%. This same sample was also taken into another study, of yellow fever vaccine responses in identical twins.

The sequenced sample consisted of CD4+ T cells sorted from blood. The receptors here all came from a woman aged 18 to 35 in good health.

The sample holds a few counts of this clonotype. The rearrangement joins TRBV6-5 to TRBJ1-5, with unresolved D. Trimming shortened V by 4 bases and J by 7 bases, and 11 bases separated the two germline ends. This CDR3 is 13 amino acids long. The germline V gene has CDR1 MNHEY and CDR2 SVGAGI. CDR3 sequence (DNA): TGTGCCAGCAGTTCGACCCGCGGGCAGCCCCAGCATTTT. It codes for CASSSTRGQPQHF.

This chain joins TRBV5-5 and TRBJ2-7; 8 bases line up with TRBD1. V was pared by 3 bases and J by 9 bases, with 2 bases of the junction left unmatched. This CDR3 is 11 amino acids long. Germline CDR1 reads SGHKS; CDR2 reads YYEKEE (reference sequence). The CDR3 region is CASSSTGGQYF. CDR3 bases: TGTGCCAGCAGCTCAACAGGGGGGCAGTACTTC.

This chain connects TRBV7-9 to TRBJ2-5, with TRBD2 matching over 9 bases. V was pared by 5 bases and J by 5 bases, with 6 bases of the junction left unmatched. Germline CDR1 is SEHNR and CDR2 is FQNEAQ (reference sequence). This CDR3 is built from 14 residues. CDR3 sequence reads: CASSPGLAIETQYF. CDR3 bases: TGTGCCAGCAGCCCAGGACTAGCGATCGAGACCCAGTACTTC.

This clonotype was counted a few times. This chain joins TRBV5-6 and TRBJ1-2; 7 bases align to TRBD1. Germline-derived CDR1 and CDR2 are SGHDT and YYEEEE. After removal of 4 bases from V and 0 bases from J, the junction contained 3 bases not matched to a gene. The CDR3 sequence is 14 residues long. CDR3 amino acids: CASSNRGTNYGYTF. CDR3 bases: TGTGCCAGCAGCAACAGGGGTACTAACTATGGCTACACCTTC. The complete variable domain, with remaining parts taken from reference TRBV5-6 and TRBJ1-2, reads DAGVTQSPTHLIKTRGQQVTLRCSPKSGHDTVSWYQQALGQGPQFIFQYYEEEERQRGNFPDRFSGHQFPNYSSELNVNALLLGDSALYLCASSNRGTNYGYTFGSGTRLTVV.

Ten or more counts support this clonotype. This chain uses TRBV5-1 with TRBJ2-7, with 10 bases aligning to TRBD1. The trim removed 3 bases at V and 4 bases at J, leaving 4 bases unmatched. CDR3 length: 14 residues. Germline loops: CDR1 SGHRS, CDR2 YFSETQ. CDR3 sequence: CASSSRDRGYEQYF. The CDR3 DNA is TGCGCCAGCAGCTCCCGGGACAGGGGATACGAGCAGTACTTC.

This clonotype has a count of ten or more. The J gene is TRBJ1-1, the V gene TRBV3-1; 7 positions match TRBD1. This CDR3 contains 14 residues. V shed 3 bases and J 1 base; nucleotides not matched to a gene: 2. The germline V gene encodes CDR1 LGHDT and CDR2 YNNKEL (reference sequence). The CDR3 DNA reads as TGTGCCAGCAGCCAGAGGGGGCCGAACACTGAAGCTTTCTTT. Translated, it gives CASSQRGPNTEAFF.

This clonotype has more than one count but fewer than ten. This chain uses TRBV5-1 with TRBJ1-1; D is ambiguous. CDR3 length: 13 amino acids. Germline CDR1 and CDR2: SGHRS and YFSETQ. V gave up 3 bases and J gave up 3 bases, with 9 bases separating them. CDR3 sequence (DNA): TGCGCCAGCAGCTGGGGAATGGACACTGAAGCTTTCTTT. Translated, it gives CASSWGMDTEAFF.

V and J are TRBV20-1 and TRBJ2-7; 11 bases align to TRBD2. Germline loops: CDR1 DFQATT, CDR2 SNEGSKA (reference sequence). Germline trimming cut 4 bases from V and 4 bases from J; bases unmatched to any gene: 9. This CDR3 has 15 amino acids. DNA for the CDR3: TGCAGTGCTACCCAACCTAGCGGGAGGCTTTACGAGCAGTACTTC. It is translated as CSATQPSGRLYEQYF.

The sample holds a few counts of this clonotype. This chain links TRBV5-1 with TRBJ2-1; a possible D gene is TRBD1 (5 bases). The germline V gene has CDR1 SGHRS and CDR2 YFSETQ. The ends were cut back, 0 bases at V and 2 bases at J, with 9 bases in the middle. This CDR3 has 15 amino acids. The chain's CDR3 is CASSLGQSTYNEQFF. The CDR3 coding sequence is TGCGCCAGCAGCTTGGGACAGTCCACCTACAATGAGCAGTTCTTC.